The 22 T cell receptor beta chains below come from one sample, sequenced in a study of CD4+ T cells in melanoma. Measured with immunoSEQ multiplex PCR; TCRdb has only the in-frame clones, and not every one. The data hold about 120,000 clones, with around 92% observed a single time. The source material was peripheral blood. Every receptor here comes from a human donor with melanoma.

The CDR3 DNA reads TGTGCTAGTGGTTTGGATCGACAGAATGAGCAGTTCTTC. Translation: CASGLDRQNEQFF. The chain links TRBV12-5 to TRBJ2-1; D is perhaps TRBD1 (5 bases). In germline, CDR1 is LGHNT, CDR2 FRNRAP. CDR3 length: 13 residues. Trimming removed 1 base from V and 7 bases from J, with 8 bases in between. Using reference TRBV12-5 and TRBJ2-1 for the parts outside the CDR3, the full variable domain is DARVTQTPRHKVTEMGQEVTMRCQPILGHNTVFWYRQTMMQGLELLAYFRNRAPLDDSGMPKDRFSAEMPDATLATLKIQPSEPRDSAVYFCASGLDRQNEQFFGPGTRLTVL.

The DNA of the CDR3 is TGTGCCACCAGCAGAGAAGTAACAGGGTCCGAGCAGTACTTC. This encodes CATSREVTGSEQYF. This chain links TRBV15 with TRBJ2-7; possible D gene TRBD1, 6 bases. Looked up from germline, CDR1 is LNHNV and CDR2 is YYDKDF (reference sequence). Trimming took 0 bases from V and 6 from J, leaving 12 bases between them. The CDR3 totals 14 residues. The full variable domain, its missing parts supplied by reference TRBV15 and TRBJ2-7, is DAMVIQNPRYQVTQFGKPVTLSCSQTLNHNVMYWYQQKSSQAPKLLFHYYDKDFNNEADTPDNFQSRRPNTSFCFLDIRSPGLGDTAMYLCATSREVTGSEQYFGPGTRLTVT.

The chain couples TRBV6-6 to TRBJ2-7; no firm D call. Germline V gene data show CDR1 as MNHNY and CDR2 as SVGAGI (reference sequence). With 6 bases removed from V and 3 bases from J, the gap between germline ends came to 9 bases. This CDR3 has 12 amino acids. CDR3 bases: TGTGCCAGCAGATACGTGGACTACGAGCAGTACTTC. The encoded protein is CASRYVDYEQYF.

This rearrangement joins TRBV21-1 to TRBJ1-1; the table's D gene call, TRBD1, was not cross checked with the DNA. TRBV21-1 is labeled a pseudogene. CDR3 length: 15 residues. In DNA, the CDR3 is TGTGCCAGCAGCATTCACCGGGACAGGAACACTGAAGCTTTCTTT. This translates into CASSIHRDRNTEAFF.

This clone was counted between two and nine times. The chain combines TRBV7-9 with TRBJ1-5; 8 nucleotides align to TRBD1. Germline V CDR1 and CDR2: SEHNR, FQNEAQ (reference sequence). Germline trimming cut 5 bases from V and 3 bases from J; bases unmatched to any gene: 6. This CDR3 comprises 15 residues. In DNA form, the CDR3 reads TGTGCCAGCAGCCCGGACAGGGTCTCCAATCAGCCCCAGCATTTT. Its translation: CASSPDRVSNQPQHF.

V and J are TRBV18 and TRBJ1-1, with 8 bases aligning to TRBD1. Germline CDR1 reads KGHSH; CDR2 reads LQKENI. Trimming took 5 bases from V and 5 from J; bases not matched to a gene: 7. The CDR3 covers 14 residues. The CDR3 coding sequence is TGTGCCAGCTCAACACGACAGGGGCGGACTGAAGCTTTCTTT. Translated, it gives CASSTRQGRTEAFF.

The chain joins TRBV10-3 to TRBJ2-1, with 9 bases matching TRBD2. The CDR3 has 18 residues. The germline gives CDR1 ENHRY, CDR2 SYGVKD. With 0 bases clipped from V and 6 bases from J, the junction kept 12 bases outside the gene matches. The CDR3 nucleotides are TGTGCCATCAGTGAGTCGACCGAGCTAGCGGGGTCTTCCAATGAGCAGTTCTTC. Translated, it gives CAISESTELAGSSNEQFF.

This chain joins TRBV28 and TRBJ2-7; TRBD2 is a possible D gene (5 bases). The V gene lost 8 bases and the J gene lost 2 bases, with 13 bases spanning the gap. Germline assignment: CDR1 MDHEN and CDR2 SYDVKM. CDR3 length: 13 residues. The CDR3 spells CASGDSATYEQYF. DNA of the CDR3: TGTGCCAGCGGCGATAGCGCGACCTACGAGCAGTACTTC. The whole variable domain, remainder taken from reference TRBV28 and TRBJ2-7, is DVKVTQSSRYLVKRTGEKVFLECVQDMDHENMFWYRQDPGLGLRLIYFSYDVKMKEKGDIPEGYSVSREKKERFSLILESASTNQTSMYLCASGDSATYEQYFGPGTRLTVT.

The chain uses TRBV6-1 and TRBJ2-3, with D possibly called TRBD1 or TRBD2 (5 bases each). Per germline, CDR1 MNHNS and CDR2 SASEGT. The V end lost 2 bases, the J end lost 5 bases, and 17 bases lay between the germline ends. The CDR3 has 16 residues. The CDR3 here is CASSEMGPPSVDTQYF. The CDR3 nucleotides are TGTGCCAGCAGTGAAATGGGACCCCCTTCGGTAGATACGCAGTATTTT.

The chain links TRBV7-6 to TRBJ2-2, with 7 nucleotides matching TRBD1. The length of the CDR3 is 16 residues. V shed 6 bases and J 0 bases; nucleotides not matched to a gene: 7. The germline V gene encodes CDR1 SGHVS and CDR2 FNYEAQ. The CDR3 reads CASSPQTGTNTGELFF. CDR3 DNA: TGTGCCAGCAGTCCTCAGACAGGGACGAACACCGGGGAGCTGTTTTTT.

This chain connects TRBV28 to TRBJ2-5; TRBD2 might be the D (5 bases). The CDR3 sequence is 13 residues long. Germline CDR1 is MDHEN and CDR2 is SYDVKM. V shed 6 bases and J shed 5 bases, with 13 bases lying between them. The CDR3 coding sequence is TGTGCCAGCAGCGACGGACTCGAGGAGACCCAGTACTTC. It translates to CASSDGLEETQYF.

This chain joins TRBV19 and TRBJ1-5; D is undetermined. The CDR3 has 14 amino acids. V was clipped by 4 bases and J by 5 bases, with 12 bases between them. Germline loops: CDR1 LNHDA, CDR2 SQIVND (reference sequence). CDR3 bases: TGTGCCAGTAGTAAGTTATTTAATGATCAGCCCCAGCATTTT. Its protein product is CASSKLFNDQPQHF.

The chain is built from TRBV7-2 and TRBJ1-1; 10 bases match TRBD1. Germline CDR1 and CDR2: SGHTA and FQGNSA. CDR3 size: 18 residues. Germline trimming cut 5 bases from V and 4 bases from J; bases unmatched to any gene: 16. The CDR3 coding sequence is TGTGCCAGCAGCCTCCGGGCTGGGACAGGGGCCCTAAGCACTGAAGCTTTCTTT. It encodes CASSLRAGTGALSTEAFF.

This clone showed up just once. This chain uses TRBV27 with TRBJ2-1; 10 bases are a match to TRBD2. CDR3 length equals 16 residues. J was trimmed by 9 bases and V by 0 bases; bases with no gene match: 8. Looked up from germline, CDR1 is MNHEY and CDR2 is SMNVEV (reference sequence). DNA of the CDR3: TGTGCCAGCAGTTTATCCCTAGCGGGAGCGAGTCGTGAGCAGTTCTTC. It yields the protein CASSLSLAGASREQFF.

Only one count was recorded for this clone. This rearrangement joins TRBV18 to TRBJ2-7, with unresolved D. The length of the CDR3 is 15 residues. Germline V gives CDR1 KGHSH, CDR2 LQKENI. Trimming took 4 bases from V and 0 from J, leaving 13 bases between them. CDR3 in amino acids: CASSRTRSDSYEQYF. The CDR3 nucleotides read TGTGCCAGCTCACGAACCCGGTCAGACTCCTACGAGCAGTACTTC. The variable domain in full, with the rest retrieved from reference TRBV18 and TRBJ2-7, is NAGVMQNPRHLVRRRGQEARLRCSPMKGHSHVYWYRQLPEEGLKFMVYLQKENIIDESGMPKERFSAEFPKEGPSILRIQQVVRGDSAAYFCASSRTRSDSYEQYFGPGTRLTVT.

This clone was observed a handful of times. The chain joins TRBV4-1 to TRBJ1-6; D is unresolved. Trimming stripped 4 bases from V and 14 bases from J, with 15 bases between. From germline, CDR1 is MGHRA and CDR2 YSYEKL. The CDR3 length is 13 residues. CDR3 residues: CASSRLPWLALHF. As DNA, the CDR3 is TGCGCCAGCAGCCGCCTACCATGGTTAGCCCTCCACTTT.

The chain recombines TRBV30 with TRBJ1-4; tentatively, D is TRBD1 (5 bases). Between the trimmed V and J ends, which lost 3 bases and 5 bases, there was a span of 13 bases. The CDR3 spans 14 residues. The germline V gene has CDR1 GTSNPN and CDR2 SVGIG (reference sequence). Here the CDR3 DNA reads TGTGCCTGGAGGGGGGGTCAGTCAAATGAAAAACTGTTTTTT. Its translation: CAWRGGQSNEKLFF.

The CDR3 region is CASSNSGLAGGYEQYF. CDR3 nucleotide sequence: TGTGCCAGTAGTAATTCGGGACTAGCGGGAGGATACGAGCAGTACTTC. This chain connects TRBV19 to TRBJ2-7; TRBD2 aligns across 15 bases. Germline lookup yields CDR1 LNHDA and CDR2 SQIVND (reference sequence). The V and J ends lost 4 bases and 4 bases, in that order; junction bases with no gene match: 5. The CDR3 spans 16 residues.

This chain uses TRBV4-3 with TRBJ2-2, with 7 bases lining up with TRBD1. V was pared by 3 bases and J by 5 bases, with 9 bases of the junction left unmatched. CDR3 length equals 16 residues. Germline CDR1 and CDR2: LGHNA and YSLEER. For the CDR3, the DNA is TGCGCCAGCAGCCAGCCCCGGGACAGAGGGACCGGGGAGCTGTTTTTT. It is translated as CASSQPRDRGTGELFF.

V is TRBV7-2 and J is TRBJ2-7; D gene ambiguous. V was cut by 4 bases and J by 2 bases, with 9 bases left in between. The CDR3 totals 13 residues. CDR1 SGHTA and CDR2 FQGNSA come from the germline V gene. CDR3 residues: CASSSGRAYEQYF. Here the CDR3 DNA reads TGTGCCAGCAGCTCCGGACGTGCCTACGAGCAGTACTTC.

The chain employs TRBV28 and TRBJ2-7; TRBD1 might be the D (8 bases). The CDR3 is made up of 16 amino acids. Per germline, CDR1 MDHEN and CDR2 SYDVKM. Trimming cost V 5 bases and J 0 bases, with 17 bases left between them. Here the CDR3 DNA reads TGTGCCAGCAGTCTGACAGGGGACTACCACTCCTACGAGCAGTACTTC. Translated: CASSLTGDYHSYEQYF.

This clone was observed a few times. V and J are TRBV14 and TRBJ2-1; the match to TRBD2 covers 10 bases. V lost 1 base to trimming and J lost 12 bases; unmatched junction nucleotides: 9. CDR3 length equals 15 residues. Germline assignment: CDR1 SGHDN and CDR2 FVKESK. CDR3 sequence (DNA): TGTGCCAGCAGCCAAGCTAGTAGCGGGAGGACAGGGCAGTTCTTC. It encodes CASSQASSGRTGQFF.